One and the same sample provided the 22 T cell receptor beta chains below, sequenced in a study of human T cells and chemical hapten exposure. One entry per CDR3 protein, called by TCRdb with MiXCR from the RACE reads. The sample has approximately 90,000 distinct CDR3 sequences; 27% are singletons. Time point specified: patch test 3, about 24 weeks after DPC sensitization. The treatment denotes: therapeutic diphenylcyclopropenone sensitization with weekly scalp DPC. This specimen was whole blood, taken in connection with sensitization to the hapten diphenylcyclopropenone (DPC). These receptor sequences come from a man aged 35 to 55 with alopecia areata. Some clones in this sample may be carry-over from other donors' samples.

The table lists this clonotype with a few counts. This chain joins TRBV27 and TRBJ1-5; D may be TRBD1 (5 bases). The germline V and J ends were trimmed by 2 bases and 2 bases, with 10 bases remaining between them. The CDR3 runs 15 residues. The germline V gene encodes CDR1 MNHEY and CDR2 SMNVEV (reference sequence). The CDR3 reads CASSLQGAGNQPQHF. The CDR3 coding sequence is TGTGCCAGCAGTTTACAGGGCGCAGGCAATCAGCCCCAGCATTTT.

Turning to this clonotype: At one boundary the junction diverges from the germline segment, which might be a read error. This chain connects TRBV6-5 to TRBJ1-1; 7 nucleotides match TRBD1. Germline-derived CDR1 and CDR2 are MNHEY and SVGAGI. The CDR3 is 17 residues long. The CDR3 spells CASSEKTGKLVNTEASF. CDR3 nucleotide sequence: TGTGCCAGCAGTGAAAAGACAGGGAAGCTAGTGAACACTGAAGCTTCCTTT.

The CDR3 reads CASSPVRTGVTDTQYF. CDR3 in DNA: TGTGCCAGCAGCCCTGTCCGGACAGGGGTCACAGATACGCAGTATTTT. The chain is built from TRBV7-2 and TRBJ2-3, with 9 bases matching TRBD1. CDR3 length: 16 amino acids. J gave up 2 bases and V 5 bases, and 8 bases lay outside the gene matches. From germline, CDR1 is SGHTA and CDR2 FQGNSA.

The chain joins TRBV4-3 to TRBJ2-7; D remains ambiguous. Trimming removed 1 base from V and 2 bases from J, with 6 bases in between. This CDR3 has 13 amino acids. The germline V gene encodes CDR1 LGHNA and CDR2 YSLEER. For the CDR3, the DNA is TGCGCCAGCAGCCAAGGAGGAGCCTACGAGCAGTACTTC. Translation gives CASSQGGAYEQYF.

This chain links TRBV6-6 with TRBJ2-7, with 9 bases aligning to TRBD1. Germline loops: CDR1 MNHNY, CDR2 SVGAGI (reference sequence). This CDR3 region has 15 residues. The ends lost 0 bases at V and 4 bases at J; junction bases unmatched: 4. The CDR3 DNA reads TGTGCCAGCAGTTACTCTGGACAGGGGCCTTACGAGCAGTACTTC. Protein sequence: CASSYSGQGPYEQYF.

Of note for this clonotype: At one end the junction does not follow the germline gene, possibly because of a read error. This CDR3 reads CASSQVQQGISPLHF. CDR3 sequence (DNA): TGCGCCAGCAGTCAAGTCCAACAGGGGATCTCACCCCTCCACTTT. The rearrangement uses TRBV4-1 and TRBJ1-6; 7 bases align to TRBD1. Per germline, CDR1 MGHRA and CDR2 YSYEKL. The CDR3 is made up of 15 amino acids.

The chain has TRBV27 and TRBJ2-7; TRBD2 is a possible D gene (5 bases). The germline V and J ends were trimmed by 8 bases and 3 bases, with 17 bases remaining between them. The CDR3 runs 14 residues. Germline V gives CDR1 MNHEY, CDR2 SMNVEV (reference sequence). CDR3 coding DNA: TGTGCCAGCGGAAGCGGTAGCGAACTCTACGAGCAGTACTTC. It yields the protein CASGSGSELYEQYF.

The chain combines TRBV14 with TRBJ2-3; D remains ambiguous. The V gene's germline CDR1 is SGHDN and CDR2 FVKESK. V shed 1 base and J shed 4 bases, with 12 bases lying between them. The length of the CDR3 is 15 residues. CDR3 protein: CASSQVGPTADTQYF. CDR3 bases: TGTGCCAGCAGCCAAGTGGGCCCAACGGCAGATACGCAGTATTTT.

This sequence joins TRBV20-1 and TRBJ2-1, with 10 bases aligning to TRBD2. The CDR3 covers 17 residues. CDR1 is DFQATT, CDR2 SNEGSKA, per germline (reference sequence). V lost 2 bases to trimming and J lost 3 bases; unmatched junction nucleotides: 10. The CDR3 bases are TGCAGTGCTAGACCAGCGGGAGGGCTCTATCGCTACAATGAGCAGTTCTTC. Translated, it gives CSARPAGGLYRYNEQFF.

The sample holds one count of this clonotype. The genes are TRBV12-3 or TRBV12-4 and TRBJ2-7; D not resolved. The CDR3 has 13 amino acids. Trimming shortened V by 1 base and J by 6 bases, and 10 bases separated the two germline ends. For the CDR3, the DNA is TGTGCCAGCAGTTTAGACCGAATCGCCGAGCAGTACTTC. Amino acids: CASSLDRIAEQYF.

The CDR3 region is CSASQSRAGNTIYF. CDR3 DNA: TGCAGTGCTAGTCAATCTAGGGCTGGAAACACCATATATTTT. The V gene is TRBV20-1, the J gene TRBJ1-3; D remains ambiguous. Germline V lookup: CDR1 DFQATT, CDR2 SNEGSKA (reference sequence). The CDR3 is 14 amino acids. Trimming left V 3 bases short and J 2 bases short, with 11 bases between.

There are a few counts of this clonotype. V is TRBV7-2 and J is TRBJ1-4, with unresolved D. Germline CDR1 is SGHTA and CDR2 is FQGNSA. V was cut by 0 bases and J by 7 bases, with 9 bases left in between. This CDR3 spans 14 amino acids. DNA of the CDR3: TGTGCCAGCAGCTTAGCCGGGCGCGGTGAAAAACTGTTTTTT. Its protein is CASSLAGRGEKLFF.

A few counts support this clonotype. The chain employs TRBV12-3 or TRBV12-4 and TRBJ2-5; the D gene is possibly TRBD2 (6 bases). The CDR3 has 14 amino acids. Trimming took off 6 bases at V and 0 bases at J, with 11 bases between the two ends. The CDR3 DNA is TGTGCCAGCAGCCGCCGACTAGACCAAGAGACCCAGTACTTC. It specifies CASSRRLDQETQYF.

V gene TRBV6-5 combines with J gene TRBJ1-5; D call uncertain. Trimming left V 5 bases short and J 1 base short, with 15 bases between. Germline V CDR1 and CDR2: MNHEY, SVGAGI. This CDR3 is 16 amino acids long. The CDR3 spells CASSPFLPASNQPQHF. The DNA for the CDR3 is TGTGCCAGCAGTCCCTTTTTACCGGCAAGCAATCAGCCCCAGCATTTT.

The chain couples TRBV9 to TRBJ2-5; D might be TRBD1 (5 bases). Trimming cost V 0 bases and J 5 bases, with 14 bases left between them. The CDR3 covers 15 residues. Germline CDR1 reads SGDLS; CDR2 reads YYNGEE. CDR3 bases: TGTGCCAGCAGCGTAGGCGAAGGGGCTGGGGAGACCCAGTACTTC. Its translation: CASSVGEGAGETQYF.

V and J are TRBV12-3 or TRBV12-4 and TRBJ2-3; no clear D gene. The V and J ends lost 3 bases and 10 bases respectively, with 11 bases between them. This CDR3 contains 12 residues. CDR3 nucleotide sequence: TGTGCCAGCAGTTTCGTGGAACGGGCGCAGTATTTT. Amino acid sequence: CASSFVERAQYF.

This chain links TRBV20-1 with TRBJ2-7; D perhaps matches TRBD2 (6 bases). Per the germline V gene, CDR1 is DFQATT and CDR2 is SNEGSKA (reference sequence). This CDR3 is 11 amino acids long. The CDR3 reads CSGILGGEQYF. DNA of the CDR3: TGCAGCGGTATTCTGGGGGGCGAGCAGTACTTC.

This clonotype was observed a handful of times. The V and J genes are TRBV7-9 and TRBJ2-5; D gene unclear. Germline V gene lookup returns CDR1 SEHNR and CDR2 FQNEAQ (reference sequence). V was shortened by 5 bases and J by 1 base, with 5 bases between the two germline ends. The CDR3 is 12 residues long. The CDR3 DNA reads as TGTGCCAGCAGCATCCTCCAAGAGACCCAGTACTTC. Protein sequence: CASSILQETQYF.

In this sample, this clonotype turned up a few times. V usage is TRBV7-8 and J usage is TRBJ2-7; D is perhaps TRBD1 (6 bases). The germline gives CDR1 SGHVS, CDR2 FQNEAQ. The germline V and J ends were trimmed by 6 bases and 2 bases, with 14 bases remaining between them. CDR3 size: 14 residues. The DNA of the CDR3 is TGTGCCAGCAGTCAAGCACAGGGTGCCTACGAGCAGTACTTC. Protein: CASSQAQGAYEQYF.

This clonotype was counted only a few times. This chain links TRBV7-2 with TRBJ1-3; unclear D gene. The ends were cut back, 2 bases at V and 8 bases at J, with 13 bases in the middle. Per the germline V gene, CDR1 is SGHTA and CDR2 is FQGNSA. This CDR3 is built from 14 residues. The CDR3 coding sequence is TGTGCCAGCAGCTTAAGGCAGACGACGGACACCATATATTTT. This encodes CASSLRQTTDTIYF.

The chain joins TRBV6-6 to TRBJ2-7; no definite D call. This CDR3 contains 14 residues. Germline V CDR1 and CDR2: MNHNY, SVGAGI (reference sequence). Trimming left V 1 base short and J 2 bases short, with 9 bases between. Here the CDR3 reads CASSYYVGAYEQYF. CDR3 in DNA: TGTGCCAGCAGTTACTACGTCGGAGCCTACGAGCAGTACTTC.

The rearrangement uses TRBV9 and TRBJ2-5; 8 positions match TRBD2. J lost 5 bases, V lost 0 bases, and 6 bases had no gene match. Germline loops: CDR1 SGDLS, CDR2 YYNGEE. The CDR3 consists of 15 residues. The CDR3 coding sequence is TGTGCCAGCAGCGTAGCGGCGCGGGAGGAGGAGACCCAGTACTTC. The encoded protein is CASSVAAREEETQYF.